The 4 T cell receptor beta chains below come from one sample, sequenced in a study of cytomegalovirus exposure and HLA in healthy donors. A multiplex PCR was run with 60 Vbeta primers and 13 Jbeta primers. Using immunoSEQ multiplex PCR, the repertoire was profiled, and TCRdb retains in-frame clones only, with some absent. The repertoire holds around 130,000 clones, with around three quarters as singletons. Specimen: PBMCs. Receptors were obtained from a woman aged 50 to 65 in good health and CMV-seronegative.

This clone was seen once. The chain employs TRBV5-6 and TRBJ1-1; D perhaps matches TRBD1 (6 bases). The V gene's germline CDR1 is SGHDT and CDR2 YYEEEE. The length of the CDR3 is 15 residues. V was shortened by 6 bases and J by 1 base, with 16 bases between the two germline ends. This CDR3 is CASTLAGGRNTEAFF. Written as DNA, the CDR3 is TGTGCCAGCACCCTGGCGGGGGGCCGGAACACTGAAGCTTTCTTT.

This clone was seen only once. The J gene is TRBJ2-7, the V gene TRBV27; D possibly corresponds to TRBD1 (5 bases). From germline, CDR1 is MNHEY and CDR2 SMNVEV (reference sequence). Trimming took off 5 bases at V and 3 bases at J, with 11 bases between the two ends. The CDR3 is made up of 13 amino acids. The CDR3 sequence: CASSTTGIYEQYF. DNA for the CDR3: TGTGCCAGCAGTACCACAGGTATCTACGAGCAGTACTTC.

The chain joins TRBV2 to TRBJ2-7; 9 nucleotides line up with TRBD2. V gave up 3 bases and J gave up 2 bases; unmatched junction bases: 2. Per germline, CDR1 SNHLY and CDR2 FYNNEI. The CDR3 sequence is 14 residues long. CDR3 in amino acids: CASSDAGGPYEQYV. Written as DNA, the CDR3 is TGTGCCAGCAGTGACGCGGGAGGGCCCTACGAGCAGTACGTC.

In its sample, this clone was seen a few times. The chain uses TRBV18 and TRBJ2-5, with TRBD1 matching 10 bases. The CDR3 consists of 14 residues. The germline CDR1 and CDR2 sequences are KGHSH and LQKENI. Trimming took 5 bases from V and 4 from J; bases not matched to a gene: 4. The CDR3 protein is CASSTGTGAETQYF. CDR3 coding DNA: TGTGCCAGCTCAACCGGGACAGGGGCAGAGACCCAGTACTTC.